This TCR beta chain is from a study of human T cells and chemical hapten exposure. MiXCR was run by TCRdb on the RACE reads, yielding one entry per CDR3 protein. The table includes approximately 97,000 distinct CDR3 sequences, 25% to 35% detected once. Only a few counts were recorded for this clonotype. One end of the junction does not line up with germline, which may come from a read error. Time point in this sample: patch test 3, about 24 weeks after DPC sensitization. Treatment: therapeutic diphenylcyclopropenone sensitization with weekly scalp DPC. CDR3 length: 17 amino acids. CDR1 and CDR2 (germline): SEHNR, FQNEAQ (reference sequence).

Sequenced here: whole blood, sampled in connection with sensitization to the hapten diphenylcyclopropenone (DPC). V gene TRBV7-9 combines with J gene TRBJ2-7, with 7 bases aligning to TRBD1. The origin of this receptor is a middle-aged man with alopecia areata. Some clones in this sample may be carry-over from other donors' samples. CDR3 DNA sequence: TGTGCCAGCAGACCTGCGCCTCCCCGGGACAGACCTTACGACCAGTACTTC. Translated: CASRPAPPRDRPYDQYF.